The entry below describes one TCR beta chain. The sample belongs to a study of T cells after yellow fever vaccination. By 5'RACE template switching, TCR cDNA was produced, with a universal primer site and UMIs added in the process. In TCRdb, the 5' RACE reads were re-called with MiXCR into one record per CDR3 protein. The repertoire has approximately 160,000 distinct CDR3 sequences, roughly a tenth of them found once; the top ten carry about a third. The CDR3 extends over 15 amino acids. The V and J ends lost 6 bases and 1 base, in that order; junction bases with no gene match: 5. The material sequenced was CD8+ T cells sorted from PBMCs, taken 45 days after the yellow fever booster vaccination. The rearrangement uses TRBV12-3 or TRBV12-4 and TRBJ2-2; 7 bases align to TRBD2. The TCR was taken from a man aged 18 to 35 who received the YFV17D yellow fever vaccine. The CDR3 DNA follows: TGTGCCAGCAGAGAAGTAGCGGGGAACACCGGGGAGCTGTTTTTT. It encodes CASREVAGNTGELFF.